These 27 T cell receptor beta chains share one sample of origin, sequenced in a study of cytomegalovirus exposure and HLA in healthy donors. The primer mix had 60 Vbeta and 13 Jbeta primers. Assay used: immunoSEQ multiplex PCR; TCRdb lists only in-frame clones, some missing. The repertoire holds about 90,000 clones, approximately 84% seen once, with 2.1% in the top ten. Sequences were obtained from PBMCs. These receptors all come from a man between 18 and 35 years old in good health and CMV-seronegative.

The chain has TRBV5-1 and TRBJ2-7; tentatively, D is TRBD2 (5 bases). Deletions cut 5 bases from V and 5 bases from J, with 17 bases between. The CDR3 has 14 residues. Germline V lookup: CDR1 SGHRS, CDR2 YFSETQ. The CDR3 loop is CASRSRVGIDEQYF. DNA for the CDR3: TGCGCCAGCAGATCGCGGGTCGGGATCGACGAGCAGTACTTC.

This chain uses TRBV2 with TRBJ1-2; 9 bases fit TRBD1. The germline V gene encodes CDR1 SNHLY and CDR2 FYNNEI. The trim removed 1 base at V and 4 bases at J, leaving 4 bases unmatched. The CDR3 has 15 amino acids. The CDR3 loop is CASSEEGQGGYGYTF. The CDR3 bases are TGTGCCAGCAGTGAAGAGGGACAGGGAGGCTATGGCTACACCTTC.

Only a few counts were recorded for this clone. The chain couples TRBV5-1 to TRBJ1-2, with D uncertain. The CDR3 consists of 13 residues. Trimming took 0 bases from V and 1 from J, leaving 4 bases between them. In germline, CDR1 is SGHRS, CDR2 YFSETQ. The DNA for the CDR3 is TGCGCCAGCAGCTTGGGAGGTAACTATGGCTACACCTTC. It yields the protein CASSLGGNYGYTF. Variable domain in full (rest from reference TRBV5-1 and TRBJ1-2): KAGVTQTPRYLIKTRGQQVTLSCSPISGHRSVSWYQQTPGQGLQFLFEYFSETQRNKGNFPGRFSGRQFSNSRSEMNVSTLELGDSALYLCASSLGGNYGYTFGSGTRLTVV.

The gene calls are TRBV11-2 and TRBJ2-1; possible D gene TRBD2, 6 bases. Trimming cost V 8 bases and J 0 bases, with 8 bases left between them. Per germline, CDR1 SGHAT and CDR2 FQNNGV. CDR3 length: 13 amino acids. CDR3 sequence reads: CASGGSSYNEQFF. CDR3 sequence (DNA): TGTGCCAGCGGGGGGAGCTCCTACAATGAGCAGTTCTTC.

The sample holds a few counts of this clone. The rearrangement links TRBV6-1 to TRBJ1-4; possibly TRBD1 for D (5 bases). Looked up from germline, CDR1 is MNHNS and CDR2 is SASEGT. The V gene lost 5 bases and the J gene lost 10 bases, with 8 bases spanning the gap. This CDR3 is built from 11 residues. DNA of the CDR3: TGTGCCAGCAGTTTCGGGGGAAAACTGTTTTTT. Translating it yields CASSFGGKLFF.

The chain is built from TRBV4-1 and TRBJ2-7; 10 bases are shared with TRBD2. The CDR3 has 14 residues. Per germline, CDR1 MGHRA and CDR2 YSYEKL. Losses at the gene ends were 2 bases for V and 3 bases for J; bases not matched to a gene: 1. CDR3 DNA: TGCGCCAGCAGCCAACGGACTAGCGGCTACGAGCAGTACTTC. Translated: CASSQRTSGYEQYF.

V gene TRBV7-6 combines with J gene TRBJ1-1; D remains unclear. The CDR3 runs 13 residues. With 8 bases removed from V and 0 bases from J, the gap between germline ends came to 10 bases. Germline V gene sequence: CDR1 SGHVS, CDR2 FNYEAQ. The CDR3 protein is CASGLDVNTEAFF. CDR3 sequence (DNA): TGTGCCAGCGGACTGGACGTGAACACTGAAGCTTTCTTT. Complete variable domain (other parts from reference TRBV7-6 and TRBJ1-1): GAGVSQSPRYKVTKRGQDVALRCDPISGHVSLYWYRQALGQGPEFLTYFNYEAQQDKSGLPNDRFSAERPEGSISTLTIQRTEQRDSAMYRCASGLDVNTEAFFGQGTRLTVV.

The chain couples TRBV30 to TRBJ2-1; weak D call: TRBD1 (5 bases). This CDR3 region has 13 residues. The ends were cut back, 0 bases at V and 10 bases at J, with 13 bases in the middle. CDR1 is GTSNPN, CDR2 SVGIG, per germline (reference sequence). Written as DNA, the CDR3 is TGTGCCTGGAGTGTAGGGGTCTTTCCAGAGCAGTTCTTC. This encodes CAWSVGVFPEQFF. Full variable domain (outside the CDR3, taken from reference TRBV30 and TRBJ2-1): SQTIHQWPATLVQPVGSPLSLECTVEGTSNPNLYWYRQAAGRGLQLLFYSVGIGQISSEVPQNLSASRPQDRQFILSSKKLLLSDSGFYLCAWSVGVFPEQFFGPGTRLTVL.

V is TRBV7-8 and J is TRBJ2-4, with 7 bases that match TRBD2. Germline lookup yields CDR1 SGHVS and CDR2 FQNEAQ. The V gene end was trimmed by 7 bases and the J gene end by 8 bases; junction bases not matched to a gene: 11. The CDR3 consists of 14 residues. The CDR3 DNA sequence: TGTGCCAGCACCGCTAGCGGTGGTGGGTACATTCAGTACTTC. Amino acid sequence: CASTASGGGYIQYF. Looking up the rest from reference TRBV7-8 and TRBJ2-4 gives the full variable domain: GAGVSQSPRYKVAKRGQDVALRCDPISGHVSLFWYQQALGQGPEFLTYFQNEAQLDKSGLPSDRFFAERPEGSVSTLKIQRTQQEDSAVYLCASTASGGGYIQYFGAGTRLSVL.

In this sample, this clone turned up once. The chain links TRBV19 to TRBJ1-5, with D maybe TRBD1 (6 bases). This CDR3 comprises 17 residues. V shed 7 bases and J shed 0 bases, with 19 bases lying between them. Germline V gene sequence: CDR1 LNHDA, CDR2 SQIVND (reference sequence). CDR3 nucleotides: TGTGCCAGTACCCATAGGGGGGGAGACTATAGCAATCAGCCCCAGCATTTT. Its protein product is CASTHRGGDYSNQPQHF.

The V and J genes are TRBV6-1 and TRBJ1-2; D is uncertain. Trimming stripped 0 bases from V and 4 bases from J, with 6 bases between. Germline loops: CDR1 MNHNS, CDR2 SASEGT. CDR3 length: 13 residues. CDR3 loop: CASSEAVAYGYTF. CDR3 nucleotides: TGTGCCAGCAGTGAAGCCGTAGCCTATGGCTACACCTTC.

V and J are TRBV10-1 and TRBJ1-4; no firm D call. CDR1 and CDR2 (germline): WNHNN, SYGVQD (reference sequence). The CDR3 runs to 12 residues. V lost 3 bases to trimming and J lost 8 bases, with 7 bases between them. CDR3 nucleotide sequence: TGCGCCAGCAGTGAAACTGCAGAAAAACTGTTTTTT. It encodes CASSETAEKLFF.

This chain uses TRBV11-3 with TRBJ2-2; no clear D gene. The CDR3 is 14 residues long. Germline V gene data show CDR1 as SGHNT and CDR2 as YENEEA. Trimming shortened V by 5 bases and J by 10 bases, and 17 bases separated the two germline ends. The CDR3 region is CASSPSPAEPELFF. The CDR3 nucleotides are TGTGCCAGCAGCCCCTCACCCGCGGAGCCGGAGCTGTTTTTT.

V is TRBV6-1 and J is TRBJ1-4; D is unclear. Trimming left V 2 bases short and J 0 bases short, with 7 bases between. Germline CDR1 is MNHNS and CDR2 is SASEGT. The CDR3 contains 15 residues. The CDR3 is CASSEWPPTNEKLFF. CDR3 coding DNA: TGTGCCAGCAGTGAATGGCCCCCAACTAATGAAAAACTGTTTTTT.

The chain combines TRBV6-5 with TRBJ2-7; 7 nucleotides align to TRBD1. The CDR3 length is 13 residues. From germline, CDR1 is MNHEY and CDR2 SVGAGI. With 6 bases clipped from V and 5 bases from J, the junction kept 7 bases outside the gene matches. CDR3 coding DNA: TGTGCCAGCAGACGTAGACAGGGTCACGAGCAGTACTTC. Translating gives CASRRRQGHEQYF.

The chain employs TRBV5-6 and TRBJ2-1; tentative D call: TRBD1 (6 bases). From germline, CDR1 is SGHDT and CDR2 YYEEEE. The V end lost 2 bases, the J end lost 12 bases, and 12 bases lay between the germline ends. The CDR3 has 12 residues. The CDR3 loop reads CASSLPTGGQFF. The DNA of the CDR3 is TGTGCCAGCAGCTTACCGACAGGTGGGCAGTTCTTC.

The chain joins TRBV7-2 to TRBJ1-5; 12 bases line up with TRBD1. V gave up 5 bases and J gave up 7 bases; unmatched junction bases: 6. From germline, CDR1 is SGHTA and CDR2 FQGNSA. There are 15 residues in the CDR3. The CDR3 loop reads CASSLGQGAGQPQHF. Written as DNA, the CDR3 is TGTGCCAGCAGCCTGGGACAGGGGGCCGGACAGCCCCAGCATTTT.

The J gene is TRBJ1-1, the V gene TRBV7-9; D gene ambiguous. V lost 7 bases and J 0 bases, leaving 12 bases between the germline ends. The CDR3 is made up of 14 amino acids. Germline V gene data show CDR1 as SEHNR and CDR2 as FQNEAQ (reference sequence). The CDR3 nucleotides read TGTGCCAGCACCGATCTGGCCGTGAACACTGAAGCTTTCTTT. It yields the protein CASTDLAVNTEAFF.

This chain connects TRBV30 to TRBJ2-7, with a possible D match to TRBD1 (6 bases). This CDR3 is built from 15 residues. V was cut by 0 bases and J by 5 bases, with 17 bases left in between. CDR1 GTSNPN and CDR2 SVGIG come from the germline V gene (reference sequence). The CDR3 loop is CAWSVSAGVWHEQYF. CDR3 bases: TGTGCCTGGAGTGTATCGGCAGGGGTTTGGCACGAGCAGTACTTC.

The chain couples TRBV29-1 to TRBJ2-3, with TRBD1 as a possible D gene (5 bases). CDR3 length: 11 residues. V dropped 6 bases and J dropped 5 bases, with 9 bases sitting between them. Per germline, CDR1 SQVTM and CDR2 ANQGSEA. This chain's CDR3 is CSVLQGDTQYF. CDR3 bases: TGCAGCGTGCTGCAGGGAGATACGCAGTATTTT.

The chain combines TRBV9 with TRBJ2-2, with D maybe TRBD2 (6 bases). V lost 6 bases to trimming and J lost 2 bases, with 14 bases between them. CDR3 length: 15 amino acids. The germline CDR1 and CDR2 sequences are SGDLS and YYNGEE. CDR3 nucleotide sequence: TGTGCCAGCAACAAAGGGGACTCTAACACCGGGGAGCTGTTTTTT. This sequence encodes CASNKGDSNTGELFF.

The V call is TRBV18, the J call TRBJ2-6; D is unresolved. The CDR3 consists of 16 residues. Trimming took 0 bases from V and 2 from J, leaving 8 bases between them. Germline values: CDR1 KGHSH, CDR2 LQKENI. This CDR3 reads CASSPPRLPGANVLTF. In nucleotides, the CDR3 is TGTGCCAGCTCACCACCCCGACTCCCTGGGGCCAACGTCCTGACTTTC.

V and J are TRBV9 and TRBJ1-1; 7 bases line up with TRBD1. Germline V gene sequence: CDR1 SGDLS, CDR2 YYNGEE. The CDR3 loop spans 14 amino acids. V lost 0 bases and J lost 6; bases outside the gene matches: 5. The CDR3 DNA reads TGTGCCAGCAGCGTAGTTACAGGGGTTGCTGAAGCTTTCTTT. Its protein product is CASSVVTGVAEAFF. The complete variable domain, with remaining parts taken from reference TRBV9 and TRBJ1-1, reads DSGVTQTPKHLITATGQRVTLRCSPRSGDLSVYWYQQSLDQGLQFLIQYYNGEERAKGNILERFSAQQFPDLHSELNLSSLELGDSALYFCASSVVTGVAEAFFGQGTRLTVV.

This clone was observed a few times. The chain employs TRBV30 and TRBJ2-1; 9 positions match TRBD1. The germline V gene encodes CDR1 GTSNPN and CDR2 SVGIG (reference sequence). The CDR3 runs 17 residues. With 3 bases clipped from V and 2 bases from J, the junction kept 11 bases outside the gene matches. CDR3 region: CAWRGQGPGKAYNEQFF. The CDR3 nucleotides are TGTGCCTGGAGGGGACAGGGCCCGGGTAAAGCCTACAATGAGCAGTTCTTC.

This rearrangement joins TRBV6-1 to TRBJ2-3; no definite D call. Germline CDR1 and CDR2: MNHNS and SASEGT. The ends were cut back, 5 bases at V and 4 bases at J, with 7 bases in the middle. CDR3 size: 12 residues. This CDR3 reads CASSWSPDTQYF. As DNA, the CDR3 is TGTGCCAGCAGTTGGAGTCCAGATACGCAGTATTTT.

V and J are TRBV6-5 and TRBJ1-2; D perhaps matches TRBD1 (6 bases). This CDR3 is 11 amino acids long. In germline, CDR1 is MNHEY, CDR2 SVGAGI. The germline V and J ends were trimmed by 2 bases and 11 bases, with 9 bases remaining between them. CDR3 in amino acids: CASSYGGAYTF. The CDR3 DNA reads as TGTGCCAGCAGTTACGGGGGGGCATACACCTTC.

The chain has TRBV28 and TRBJ1-2; D remains ambiguous. The germline V and J ends were trimmed by 4 bases and 4 bases, with 7 bases remaining between them. This CDR3 comprises 12 residues. Germline V CDR1 and CDR2: MDHEN, SYDVKM. The CDR3 nucleotides read TGTGCCAGCAGTTCCGGGATCTATGGCTACACCTTC. Protein: CASSSGIYGYTF.